These 2 T cell receptor beta chains were sequenced from one sample in a study of cytomegalovirus exposure and HLA in healthy donors. Sequenced by immunoSEQ multiplex PCR; TCRdb stores in-frame clones only, minus some. The repertoire holds some 150,000 clones, with 88% as singletons. Specimen: PBMCs. These receptors all stem from a man between 18 and 35 years old in good health and CMV-seronegative.

This chain connects TRBV6-5 to TRBJ2-3, with TRBD1 as a possible D gene (6 bases). V was pared by 4 bases and J by 14 bases, with 19 bases between. Germline-derived CDR1 and CDR2 are MNHEY and SVGAGI. The CDR3 covers 13 residues. The CDR3 DNA follows: TGTGCCAGCAGTTTCTCCACGAAGGGGGACCCGTATTTT. Amino acid sequence: CASSFSTKGDPYF.

V and J are TRBV5-1 and TRBJ1-2; D is possibly TRBD1 (5 bases). The CDR3 covers 14 residues. Germline CDR1 reads SGHRS; CDR2 reads YFSETQ. V was pared by 4 bases and J by 6 bases, with 16 bases between. The CDR3 sequence: CASSVTQGGDGYTF. In DNA, the CDR3 is TGCGCCAGCAGCGTAACTCAGGGAGGGGATGGCTACACCTTC.